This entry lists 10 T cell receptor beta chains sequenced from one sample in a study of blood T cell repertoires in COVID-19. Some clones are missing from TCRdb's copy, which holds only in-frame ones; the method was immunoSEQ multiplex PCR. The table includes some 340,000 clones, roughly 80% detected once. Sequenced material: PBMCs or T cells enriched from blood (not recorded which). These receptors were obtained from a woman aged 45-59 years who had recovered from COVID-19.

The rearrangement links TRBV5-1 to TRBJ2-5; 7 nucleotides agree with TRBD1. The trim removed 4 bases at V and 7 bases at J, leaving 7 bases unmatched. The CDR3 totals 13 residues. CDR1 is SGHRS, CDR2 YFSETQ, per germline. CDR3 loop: CASSPGQVGTQYF. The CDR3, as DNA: TGCGCCAGCAGCCCCGGACAGGTCGGGACCCAGTACTTC.

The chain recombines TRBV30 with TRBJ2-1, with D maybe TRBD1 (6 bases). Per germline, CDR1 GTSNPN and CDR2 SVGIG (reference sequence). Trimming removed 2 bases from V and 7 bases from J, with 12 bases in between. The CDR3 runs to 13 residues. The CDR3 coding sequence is TGTGCCTGGAGTCAGGGGATGGATAATGAGCAGTTCTTC. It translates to CAWSQGMDNEQFF. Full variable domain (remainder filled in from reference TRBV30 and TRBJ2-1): SQTIHQWPATLVQPVGSPLSLECTVEGTSNPNLYWYRQAAGRGLQLLFYSVGIGQISSEVPQNLSASRPQDRQFILSSKKLLLSDSGFYLCAWSQGMDNEQFFGPGTRLTVL.

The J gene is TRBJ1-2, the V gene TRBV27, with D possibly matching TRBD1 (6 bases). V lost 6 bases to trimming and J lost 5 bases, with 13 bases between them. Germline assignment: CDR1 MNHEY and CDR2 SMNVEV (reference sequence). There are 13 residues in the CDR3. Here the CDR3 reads CASRGTGIYGYTF. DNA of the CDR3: TGTGCCAGCAGGGGAACAGGGATATATGGCTACACCTTC.

DNA of the CDR3: TGTGCCAGTAGGGGGACAGGCCTAAATCAGCCCCAGCATTTT. This codes for CASRGTGLNQPQHF. The rearrangement uses TRBV19 and TRBJ1-5; 8 nucleotides agree with TRBD1. The CDR3 covers 14 residues. V trimming: 6 bases; J trimming: 4 bases; junction bases outside the gene matches: 5. The germline gives CDR1 LNHDA, CDR2 SQIVND (reference sequence).

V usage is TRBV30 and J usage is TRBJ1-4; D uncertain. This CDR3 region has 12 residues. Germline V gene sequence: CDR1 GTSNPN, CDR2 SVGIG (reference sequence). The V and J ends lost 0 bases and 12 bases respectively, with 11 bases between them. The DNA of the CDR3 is TGTGCCTGGAGTGTTCGGAACCAGGAACTGTTTTTT. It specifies CAWSVRNQELFF.

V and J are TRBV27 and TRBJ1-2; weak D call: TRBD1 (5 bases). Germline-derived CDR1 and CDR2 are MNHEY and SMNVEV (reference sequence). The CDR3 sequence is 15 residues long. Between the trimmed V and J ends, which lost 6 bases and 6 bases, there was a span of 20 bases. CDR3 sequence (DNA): TGTGCCAGCAGGGGGCGAAATGGCCCTGTGAATGGCTACACCTTC. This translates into CASRGRNGPVNGYTF.

DNA for the CDR3: TGTGCCAGCAGCCACATTCTGACTAGCGGGAGCAATGAGCAGTTCTTC. Its translation: CASSHILTSGSNEQFF. The chain employs TRBV3-1 (or the pseudogene TRBV3-2) and TRBJ2-1, with 12 bases identical to TRBD2. From germline, CDR1 is LGHDT and CDR2 YNNKEL (reference sequence). This CDR3 is built from 16 residues. The J segment lost 6 bases and the V segment lost 3 bases, leaving 6 bases of the junction unmatched.

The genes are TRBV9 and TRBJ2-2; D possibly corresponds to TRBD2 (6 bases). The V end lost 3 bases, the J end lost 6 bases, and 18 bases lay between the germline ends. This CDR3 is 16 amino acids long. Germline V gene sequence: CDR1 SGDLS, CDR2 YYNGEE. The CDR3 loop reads CASSGGTARFAGELFF. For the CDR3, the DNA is TGTGCCAGCAGCGGCGGGACTGCCCGTTTCGCCGGGGAGCTGTTTTTT.

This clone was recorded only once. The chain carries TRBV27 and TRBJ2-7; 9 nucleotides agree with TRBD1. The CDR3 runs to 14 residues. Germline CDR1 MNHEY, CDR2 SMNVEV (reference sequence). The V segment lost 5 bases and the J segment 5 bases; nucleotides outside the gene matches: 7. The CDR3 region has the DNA TGTGCCAGCAGTCTAGGGACAGGGTCCCACGAGCAGTACTTC. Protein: CASSLGTGSHEQYF.

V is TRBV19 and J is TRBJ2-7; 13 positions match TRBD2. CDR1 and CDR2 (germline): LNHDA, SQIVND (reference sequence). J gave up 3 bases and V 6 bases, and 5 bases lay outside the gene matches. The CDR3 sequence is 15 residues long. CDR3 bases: TGTGCCAGTAGAACGACTAGCGGGGGGTTCTACGAGCAGTACTTC. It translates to CASRTTSGGFYEQYF.